The 17 T cell receptor beta chains listed next were all sequenced from one sample in a study of blood T cell repertoires in COVID-19. The protocol was immunoSEQ multiplex PCR, while the TCRdb copy is restricted to in-frame clones and leaves out a portion. The table includes approximately 27,000 clones, almost 90% detected once. Sequencing was carried out using peripheral blood. All receptors derive from a man between 65 and 85 years old with acute or convalescent COVID-19.

This clone was counted once. The CDR3 loop reads CASISGGRVSYNEQFF. The CDR3 nucleotides read TGTGCCAGCATCTCGGGAGGGAGGGTGTCCTACAATGAGCAGTTCTTC. V is TRBV28 and J is TRBJ2-1, with 8 bases matching TRBD2. This CDR3 is built from 16 residues. CDR1 MDHEN and CDR2 SYDVKM come from the germline V gene. J gave up 1 base and V 7 bases, and 9 bases lay outside the gene matches.

The V call is TRBV29-1, the J call TRBJ2-3; 9 nucleotides align to TRBD2. Unmatched junction bases numbered 5, after V lost 2 bases and J lost 5 bases. This CDR3 is built from 14 residues. Per the germline V gene, CDR1 is SQVTM and CDR2 is ANQGSEA. The chain's CDR3 is CSVETTSGLDTQYF. In DNA, the CDR3 is TGCAGCGTTGAAACGACTAGCGGTTTAGATACGCAGTATTTT.

This clone turned up a few times. This chain links TRBV10-2 with TRBJ2-1, with 8 bases fitting TRBD2. This CDR3 has 14 residues. V was clipped by 6 bases and J by 6 bases; unmatched bases: 7. Germline CDR1 is WSHSY and CDR2 is SAAADI. Here the CDR3 DNA reads TGCGCCAGCAGCCCCGCGGGAGGTGTCAATGAGCAGTTCTTC. Translating it yields CASSPAGGVNEQFF.

This clone was detected only a few times. V gene TRBV7-9 combines with J gene TRBJ1-5, with 7 bases fitting TRBD1. Germline-derived CDR1 and CDR2 are SEHNR and FQNEAQ (reference sequence). V dropped 6 bases and J dropped 6; count of bases not matched to a gene: 11. The CDR3 spans 15 residues. CDR3 DNA sequence: TGTGCCAGCAGTCCGGGTCGACAGGGAGGTCAGCCCCAGCATTTT. It codes for CASSPGRQGGQPQHF.

This chain uses TRBV10-1 with TRBJ1-5; D possibly corresponds to TRBD1 (5 bases). The CDR3 totals 13 residues. Germline CDR1 WNHNN, CDR2 SYGVQD (reference sequence). The V and J ends lost 4 bases and 5 bases respectively, with 9 bases between them. CDR3 amino acids: CASSGQGYQPQHF. CDR3 sequence (DNA): TGCGCCAGCAGTGGGCAGGGATATCAGCCCCAGCATTTT.

The V and J genes are TRBV10-3 and TRBJ1-5; D is ambiguous. This CDR3 has 15 amino acids. The ends were cut back, 2 bases at V and 0 bases at J, with 8 bases in the middle. From germline, CDR1 is ENHRY and CDR2 SYGVKD. CDR3 amino acids: CAISEGRYSNQPQHF. In DNA form, the CDR3 reads TGTGCCATCAGTGAGGGCCGATATAGCAATCAGCCCCAGCATTTT.

J is TRBJ2-1 and V is TRBV5-1, with TRBD2 matching 10 bases. This CDR3 has 15 amino acids. Germline CDR1 is SGHRS and CDR2 is YFSETQ. Trimming at V came to 6 bases and at J to 5 bases, leaving 8 bases not matched to a gene. CDR3 amino acids: CASTMLAGADNEQFF. CDR3 DNA sequence: TGCGCCAGCACCATGCTAGCGGGAGCCGACAATGAGCAGTTCTTC.

The rearrangement uses TRBV12-3 or TRBV12-4 and TRBJ2-3, with D perhaps matching TRBD1 (5 bases). Trimming cost V 8 bases and J 2 bases, with 11 bases left between them. CDR3 size: 13 residues. The CDR3 loop reads CASGDSNTDTQYF. The CDR3 nucleotides read TGTGCCAGCGGTGACAGCAACACAGATACGCAGTATTTT.

The chain combines TRBV19 with TRBJ1-5; TRBD1 aligns across 7 bases. Germline values: CDR1 LNHDA, CDR2 SQIVND (reference sequence). Trimming removed 7 bases from V and 2 bases from J; junction bases left unmatched: 14. This CDR3 has 17 amino acids. The CDR3 protein is CASMAKTGDKGNQPQHF. Here the CDR3 DNA reads TGTGCCAGTATGGCAAAAACAGGGGATAAGGGCAATCAGCCCCAGCATTTT. The full variable domain, in which reference TRBV19 and TRBJ1-5 provide the parts outside the CDR3, is DGGITQSPKYLFRKEGQNVTLSCEQNLNHDAMYWYRQDPGQGLRLIYYSQIVNDFQKGDIAEGYSVSREKKESFPLTVTSAQKNPTAFYLCASMAKTGDKGNQPQHFGDGTRLSIL.

V usage is TRBV3-1 (or the pseudogene TRBV3-2) and J usage is TRBJ1-1, with D hard to call. Germline CDR1 and CDR2: LGHDT and YNNKEL (reference sequence). The CDR3 length is 16 residues. Trimming took off 1 base at V and 1 base at J, with 13 bases between the two ends. The CDR3 bases are TGTGCCAGCAGCCAAGTATTGTGGCAAGAGAACACTGAAGCTTTCTTT. Translation: CASSQVLWQENTEAFF.

The chain's CDR3 is CASSSRVDNYGYTF. In DNA, the CDR3 is TGTGCCAGCAGCTCCAGGGTGGACAACTATGGCTACACCTTC. The genes are TRBV11-2 and TRBJ1-2, with D possibly being TRBD1 (5 bases). This CDR3 comprises 14 residues. CDR1 is SGHAT and CDR2 is FQNNGV in the germline V gene. Trimming removed 4 bases from V and 2 bases from J, with 11 bases in between.

The rearrangement links TRBV29-1 to TRBJ1-1, with a tentative D call TRBD1 (5 bases). The CDR3 has 16 residues. In germline, CDR1 is SQVTM, CDR2 ANQGSEA. Trimming took 7 bases from V and 0 from J, leaving 21 bases between them. The CDR3 is CSAPGGTGSMNTEAFF. CDR3 sequence (DNA): TGCAGCGCCCCTGGCGGGACCGGGTCCATGAACACTGAAGCTTTCTTT. The whole variable domain, remainder taken from reference TRBV29-1 and TRBJ1-1, is SAVISQKPSRDICQRGTSLTIQCQVDSQVTMMFWYRQQPGQSLTLIATANQGSEATYESGFVIDKFPISRPNLTFSTLTVSNMSPEDSSIYLCSAPGGTGSMNTEAFFGQGTRLTVV.

V usage is TRBV29-1 and J usage is TRBJ2-4; 9 bases map to TRBD1. After removal of 7 bases from V and 7 bases from J, the junction contained 5 bases not matched to a gene. Per the germline V gene, CDR1 is SQVTM and CDR2 is ANQGSEA. The CDR3 sequence is 12 residues long. In nucleotides, the CDR3 is TGCAGCGCCAGGACAGGGGTTAACATTCAGTACTTC. It yields the protein CSARTGVNIQYF. The whole variable domain, remainder taken from reference TRBV29-1 and TRBJ2-4, is SAVISQKPSRDICQRGTSLTIQCQVDSQVTMMFWYRQQPGQSLTLIATANQGSEATYESGFVIDKFPISRPNLTFSTLTVSNMSPEDSSIYLCSARTGVNIQYFGAGTRLSVL.

V is TRBV11-2 and J is TRBJ1-2, with D tentatively TRBD1 (6 bases). The ends were cut back, 3 bases at V and 8 bases at J, with 13 bases in the middle. The CDR3 consists of 13 residues. Germline CDR1 and CDR2: SGHAT and FQNNGV. This CDR3 reads CASSFDRWEGYTF. CDR3 nucleotide sequence: TGTGCCAGCAGCTTTGACAGGTGGGAAGGCTACACCTTC.

CDR3 coding DNA: TGTGCCAGCACCAAGACTGTTGGCTACACCTTC. It codes for CASTKTVGYTF. The V and J genes are TRBV28 and TRBJ1-2; D gene ambiguous. This CDR3 has 11 residues. Germline lookup yields CDR1 MDHEN and CDR2 SYDVKM. Trimming pared 7 bases from V and 7 bases from J, leaving 10 bases between.

This clone has only a few counts. This chain connects TRBV7-9 to TRBJ2-2, with a possible D match to TRBD1 (5 bases). The CDR3 loop spans 15 amino acids. Trimming stripped 1 base from V and 4 bases from J, with 10 bases between. Germline V gene data show CDR1 as SEHNR and CDR2 as FQNEAQ (reference sequence). CDR3 amino acids: CASSLVGAITGELFF. CDR3 DNA sequence: TGTGCCAGCAGCTTAGTAGGGGCGATCACCGGGGAGCTGTTTTTT.

In its sample, this clone was seen a few times. The CDR3 coding sequence is TGTGCCAGCAGCTTAGGGAGGGATCAGCCCCAGCATTTT. Translation gives CASSLGRDQPQHF. This chain uses TRBV7-8 with TRBJ1-5; D gene unclear. Germline loops: CDR1 SGHVS, CDR2 FQNEAQ. Trimming shortened V by 1 base and J by 5 bases, and 6 bases separated the two germline ends. This CDR3 comprises 13 residues.